The following is a TCR beta chain sequence with its context. The V and J ends lost 0 bases and 7 bases, in that order; junction bases with no gene match: 1. The V gene's germline CDR1 is MNHNY and CDR2 SVGAGI (reference sequence). CDR3 length: 15 residues. These data belong to a study of blood T cell repertoires in COVID-19. Study at large: The samples span acute and convalescent COVID-19 from the United States, Italy and Spain.

In the original workflow: Nucleated cell number was recorded as an estimate derived from reference gene primer amplification. Clones were sequenced by immunoSEQ multiplex PCR, and TCRdb holds only the in-frame ones, with some missing. V and J calls and clone size are given by that table; D and trimming were obtained from the DNA. The repertoire includes fewer than 200,000 clones, more than 75% of them detected once, and around 1.9% sits in the top ten. The origin of this receptor is a man aged 50-59 years who had recovered from COVID-19. The sample consisted of peripheral blood. The chain joins TRBV6-6 to TRBJ2-1; 12 bases are shared with TRBD2. The CDR3 region has the DNA TGTGCCAGCAGTTACTCCGGACTAGCGGGAAATGAGCAGTTCTTC. Translated, it gives CASSYSGLAGNEQFF.